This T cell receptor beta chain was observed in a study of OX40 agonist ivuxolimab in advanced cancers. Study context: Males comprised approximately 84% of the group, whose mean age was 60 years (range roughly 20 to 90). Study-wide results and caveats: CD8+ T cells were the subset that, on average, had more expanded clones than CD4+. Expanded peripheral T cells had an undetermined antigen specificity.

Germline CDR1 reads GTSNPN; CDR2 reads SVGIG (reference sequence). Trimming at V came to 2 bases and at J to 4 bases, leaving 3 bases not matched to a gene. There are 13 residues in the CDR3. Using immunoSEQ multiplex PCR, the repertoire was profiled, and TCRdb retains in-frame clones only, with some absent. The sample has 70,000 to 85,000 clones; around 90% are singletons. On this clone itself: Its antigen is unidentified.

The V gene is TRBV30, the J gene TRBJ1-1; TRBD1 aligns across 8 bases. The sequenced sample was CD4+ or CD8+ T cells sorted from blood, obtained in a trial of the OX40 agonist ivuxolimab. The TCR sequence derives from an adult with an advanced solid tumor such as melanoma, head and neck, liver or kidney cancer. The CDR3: CAWSRQGSTEAFF. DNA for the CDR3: TGTGCCTGGAGTAGACAGGGGAGCACTGAAGCTTTCTTT.